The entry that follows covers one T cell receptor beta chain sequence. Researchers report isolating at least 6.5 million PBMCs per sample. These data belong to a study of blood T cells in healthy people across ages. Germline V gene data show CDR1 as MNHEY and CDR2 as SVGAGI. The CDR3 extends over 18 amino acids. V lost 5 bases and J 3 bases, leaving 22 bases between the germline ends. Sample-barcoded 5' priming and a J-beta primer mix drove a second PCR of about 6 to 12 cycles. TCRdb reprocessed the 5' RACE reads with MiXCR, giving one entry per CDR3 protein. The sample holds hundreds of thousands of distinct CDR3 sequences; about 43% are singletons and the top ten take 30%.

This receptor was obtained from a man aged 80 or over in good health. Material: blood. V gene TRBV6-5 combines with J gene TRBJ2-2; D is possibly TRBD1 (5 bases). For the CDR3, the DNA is TGTGCCAGCAGTCTATCGACGATGATTCAGGGTGACACCGGGGAGCTGTTTTTT. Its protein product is CASSLSTMIQGDTGELFF.